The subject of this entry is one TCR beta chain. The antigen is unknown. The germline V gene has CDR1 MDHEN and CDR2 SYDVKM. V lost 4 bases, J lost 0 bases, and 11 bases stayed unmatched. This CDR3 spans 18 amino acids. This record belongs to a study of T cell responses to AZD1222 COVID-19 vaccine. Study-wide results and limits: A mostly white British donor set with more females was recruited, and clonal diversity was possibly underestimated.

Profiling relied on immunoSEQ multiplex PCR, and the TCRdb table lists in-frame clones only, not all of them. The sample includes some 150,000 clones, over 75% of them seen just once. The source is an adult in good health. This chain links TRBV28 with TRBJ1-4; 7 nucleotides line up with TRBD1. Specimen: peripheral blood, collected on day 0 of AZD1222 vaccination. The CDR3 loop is CASSSLTGRDTTNEKLFF. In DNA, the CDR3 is TGTGCCAGCAGTTCCCTGACAGGGCGGGACACAACTAATGAAAAACTGTTTTTT. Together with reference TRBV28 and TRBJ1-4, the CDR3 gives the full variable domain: DVKVTQSSRYLVKRTGEKVFLECVQDMDHENMFWYRQDPGLGLRLIYFSYDVKMKEKGDIPEGYSVSREKKERFSLILESASTNQTSMYLCASSSLTGRDTTNEKLFFGSGTQLSVL.